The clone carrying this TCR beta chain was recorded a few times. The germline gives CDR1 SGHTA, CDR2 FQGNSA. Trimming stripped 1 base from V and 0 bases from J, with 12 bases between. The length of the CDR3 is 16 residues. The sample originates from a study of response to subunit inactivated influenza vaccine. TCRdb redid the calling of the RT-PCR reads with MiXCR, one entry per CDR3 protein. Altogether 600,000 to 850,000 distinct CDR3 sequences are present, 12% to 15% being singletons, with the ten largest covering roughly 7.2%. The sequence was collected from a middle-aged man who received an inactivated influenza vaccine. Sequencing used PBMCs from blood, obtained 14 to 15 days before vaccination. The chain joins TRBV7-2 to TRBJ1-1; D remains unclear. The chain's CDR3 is CASSLVFGNLNTEAFF. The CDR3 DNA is TGTGCCAGCAGCTTAGTTTTTGGCAACCTGAACACTGAAGCTTTCTTT.